The 14 T cell receptor beta chains presented below share a single source sample, sequenced in a study of blood T cell repertoires in COVID-19. The protocol was immunoSEQ multiplex PCR, while the TCRdb copy is restricted to in-frame clones and leaves out a portion. Among about 220,000 clones listed, 75% to 90% were seen once. Sequencing input: peripheral blood. These receptor sequences come from a woman between 25 and 40 years old who had recovered from COVID-19.

The chain is built from TRBV6-5 and TRBJ2-6; no definite D call. Trimming removed 0 bases at V and 0 bases at J, with 6 bases between. Germline CDR1 and CDR2: MNHEY and SVGAGI. The CDR3 spans 16 residues. The CDR3 here is CASSYSPDSGANVLTF. CDR3 DNA: TGTGCCAGCAGTTACTCCCCAGACTCTGGGGCCAACGTCCTGACTTTC.

V is TRBV7-9 and J is TRBJ2-5; a weak D match, TRBD1 (6 bases). This CDR3 contains 13 residues. The germline V and J ends were trimmed by 5 bases and 2 bases, with 9 bases remaining between them. Per germline, CDR1 SEHNR and CDR2 FQNEAQ (reference sequence). CDR3 sequence: CASSMTGQETQYF. CDR3 in DNA: TGTGCCAGCAGCATGACAGGTCAAGAGACCCAGTACTTC.

The genes are TRBV7-2 and TRBJ2-5; TRBD2 matches at 7 bases. Germline assignment: CDR1 SGHTA and CDR2 FQGNSA. The V segment lost 2 bases and the J segment 0 bases; nucleotides outside the gene matches: 15. CDR3 size: 19 residues. The CDR3 DNA sequence: TGTGCCAGCAGCTTACCCCGGGGTAGCGGGCATCTATACCAAGAGACCCAGTACTTC. Translated, it gives CASSLPRGSGHLYQETQYF.

The chain recombines TRBV7-2 with TRBJ1-6; D is ambiguous. Germline V gene sequence: CDR1 SGHTA, CDR2 FQGNSA. The CDR3 spans 18 residues. V gave up 1 base and J gave up 13 bases, with 26 bases separating them. In DNA, the CDR3 is TGTGCCAGCAGCTTAGGACGTCGGGGTTCTGGCACGAAGGATCCCCTCCACTTT. Its translation is CASSLGRRGSGTKDPLHF. Drawing the rest from reference TRBV7-2 and TRBJ1-6, the complete variable domain is GAGVSQSPSNKVTEKGKDVELRCDPISGHTALYWYRQSLGQGLEFLIYFQGNSAPDKSGLPSDRFSAERTGGSVSTLTIQRTQQEDSAVYLCASSLGRRGSGTKDPLHFGNGTRLTVT.

The CDR3 DNA reads TGTGCCAGCAGCCCCTCGAGTCGGTTCACAGATACGCAGTATTTT. It translates to CASSPSSRFTDTQYF. The V and J genes are TRBV5-4 and TRBJ2-3; D gene uncertain. Germline-derived CDR1 and CDR2 are SGHNT and YYREEE (reference sequence). The CDR3 spans 15 residues. V lost 4 bases, J lost 2 bases, and 14 bases lay in between.

The rearrangement uses TRBV5-6 and TRBJ2-7, with 9 bases fitting TRBD2. Trimming at V came to 4 bases and at J to 5 bases, leaving 7 bases not matched to a gene. Germline assignment: CDR1 SGHDT and CDR2 YYEEEE. This CDR3 is 14 amino acids long. This CDR3 reads CASSHPAGGNEQYF. The CDR3, as DNA: TGTGCCAGCAGCCACCCGGCGGGGGGGAACGAGCAGTACTTC.

V is TRBV5-1 and J is TRBJ1-5, with TRBD1 as a possible D gene (5 bases). V lost 1 base to trimming and J lost 8 bases, with 19 bases between them. This CDR3 has 16 amino acids. Germline V gene lookup returns CDR1 SGHRS and CDR2 YFSETQ. The CDR3 region has the DNA TGCGCCAGCAGCTTGTCCGCCAGCGGGGGTGAGGAGCCCCAGCATTTT. Amino acids: CASSLSASGGEEPQHF.

This chain joins TRBV20-1 and TRBJ1-1, with D unresolved. Germline V gene lookup returns CDR1 DFQATT and CDR2 SNEGSKA (reference sequence). The CDR3 is 11 residues long. The ends were cut back, 6 bases at V and 11 bases at J, with 16 bases in the middle. CDR3 nucleotide sequence: TGCAGTGCCCGGAGTGGAATGCTCGCTTTCTTT. Translation gives CSARSGMLAFF.

The rearrangement links TRBV7-2 to TRBJ1-1; possible D gene TRBD1, 5 bases. The CDR3 runs to 12 residues. The ends were cut back, 2 bases at V and 7 bases at J, with 8 bases in the middle. The germline V gene encodes CDR1 SGHTA and CDR2 FQGNSA. The CDR3 region is CASSLKGIEAFF. CDR3 sequence (DNA): TGTGCCAGCAGCTTAAAGGGGATTGAAGCTTTCTTT.

This chain joins TRBV11-2 and TRBJ1-6; D remains ambiguous. Trimming shortened V by 5 bases and J by 6 bases, and 14 bases separated the two germline ends. This CDR3 is built from 15 residues. Germline-derived CDR1 and CDR2 are SGHAT and FQNNGV. The CDR3 loop reads CASSPLSALNSPLHF. The CDR3 DNA sequence: TGTGCCAGCAGCCCCTTAAGCGCCCTTAATTCACCCCTCCACTTT.

The chain has TRBV7-9 and TRBJ2-3; 11 positions match TRBD2. Germline CDR1 SEHNR, CDR2 FQNEAQ (reference sequence). V trimming: 6 bases; J trimming: 5 bases; junction bases outside the gene matches: 10. This CDR3 has 16 residues. This chain's CDR3 is CASRLRTSGSEDTQYF. The CDR3 DNA reads TGTGCCAGCAGACTAAGGACTAGCGGGTCAGAAGATACGCAGTATTTT.

This chain connects TRBV6-5 to TRBJ2-7; D may be TRBD1 (5 bases). The CDR3 totals 12 residues. In germline, CDR1 is MNHEY, CDR2 SVGAGI. V was cut by 6 bases and J by 2 bases, with 8 bases left in between. This chain's CDR3 is CASSLGAYEQYF. DNA for the CDR3: TGTGCCAGCAGCTTAGGGGCCTACGAGCAGTACTTC.

The chain is built from TRBV4-2 and TRBJ2-7; tentative D call: TRBD2 (6 bases). Germline lookup yields CDR1 LGHNA and CDR2 YNFKEQ. V was trimmed by 2 bases and J by 3 bases, leaving 14 bases between them. CDR3 length equals 15 residues. CDR3 DNA: TGTGCCAGCAGCCAACCCCTGGCGGGGTACTACGAGCAGTACTTC. Its protein product is CASSQPLAGYYEQYF.

The chain recombines TRBV5-8 with TRBJ1-1; 7 nucleotides agree with TRBD1. V trimming: 1 base; J trimming: 1 base; junction bases outside the gene matches: 4. Germline V gives CDR1 SGHTS, CDR2 YDEGEE. This CDR3 has 15 amino acids. For the CDR3, the DNA is TGTGCCAGCAGCTTGTTAAGGGGGCCGAACACTGAAGCTTTCTTT. This encodes CASSLLRGPNTEAFF.